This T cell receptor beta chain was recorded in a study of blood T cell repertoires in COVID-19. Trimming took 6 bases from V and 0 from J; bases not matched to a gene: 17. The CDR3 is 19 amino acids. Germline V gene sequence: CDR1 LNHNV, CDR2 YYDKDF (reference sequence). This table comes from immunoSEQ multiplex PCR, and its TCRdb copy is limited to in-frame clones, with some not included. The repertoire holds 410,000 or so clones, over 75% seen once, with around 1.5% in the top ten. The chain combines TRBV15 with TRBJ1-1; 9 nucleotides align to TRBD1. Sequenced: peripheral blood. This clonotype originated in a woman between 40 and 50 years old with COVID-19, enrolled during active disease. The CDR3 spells CATRQIPGQGVGMNTEAFF. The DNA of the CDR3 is TGTGCCACCAGACAGATTCCGGGACAGGGTGTCGGGATGAACACTGAAGCTTTCTTT.